The entry below gives a single T cell receptor beta chain sequence along with its context. Its antigen is unknown. The CDR3 covers 14 residues. The ends were cut back, 5 bases at V and 8 bases at J, with 18 bases in the middle. From germline, CDR1 is SGHAT and CDR2 FQDESV (reference sequence). The data belong to a study of glioma-infiltrating T cells. Overall study results and limits: Non-neoplastic patients had below-expected tissue-blood divergence, while all gliomas exceeded expectation.

Amplification of TCR alpha and beta CDR3 regions from RNA used iRepertoire nested multiplex PCR. One-step reverse transcription and amplification started from approximately 100-400 ng of tissue mRNA or PBMC total RNA. TCRdb processed the multiplex PCR reads anew with MiXCR; each CDR3 protein has one entry. The sample has some 130,000 distinct CDR3 sequences, roughly a quarter seen once. The chain couples TRBV11-1 to TRBJ1-2; D is unresolved. This TCR was recovered from a human donor with low-grade glioma or glioblastoma, undergoing nonglioma brain surgery, or in good health (not recorded which). Sequences were obtained from glioma tissue, nonneoplastic brain tissue, or PBMCs (not recorded which). As DNA, the CDR3 is TGTGCCAGCAGCCAAACGAACAAGCCCAGGGGCTACACCTTC. It yields the protein CASSQTNKPRGYTF.